The 30 T cell receptor beta chains in this list originate from one sample, sequenced in a study of blood T cell repertoires in COVID-19. Clones were read by immunoSEQ multiplex PCR, and TCRdb kept only the in-frame ones, dropping some. This table holds about 100,000 clones, just over 85% found once. The sequenced material came from peripheral blood. The source of these receptors is a human donor in a cohort sampled during active COVID-19.

The rearrangement joins TRBV3-1 (or the pseudogene TRBV3-2) to TRBJ2-2; TRBD1 matches at 7 bases. This CDR3 is 15 amino acids long. With V trimmed by 4 bases and J by 1 base, 3 bases remained unmatched. CDR1 is LGHDT and CDR2 is YNNKEL in the germline V gene (reference sequence). Here the CDR3 reads CASSPWTGNTGELFF. The CDR3 DNA is TGTGCCAGCAGCCCGTGGACAGGGAACACCGGGGAGCTGTTTTTT.

The rearrangement uses TRBV27 and TRBJ2-1; 8 positions match TRBD2. After removal of 0 bases from V and 16 bases from J, the junction contained 5 bases not matched to a gene. Germline V lookup: CDR1 MNHEY, CDR2 SMNVEV (reference sequence). The CDR3 contains 12 residues. This CDR3 is CASSLSGTRTFF. The CDR3 DNA reads TGTGCCAGCAGTTTATCCGGGACTAGAACCTTCTTC.

The chain joins TRBV28 to TRBJ1-1; D is ambiguous. The ends were cut back, 7 bases at V and 4 bases at J, with 10 bases in the middle. CDR3 length equals 12 residues. Germline-derived CDR1 and CDR2 are MDHEN and SYDVKM. The CDR3 protein is CASNSAGTEAFF. The DNA of the CDR3 is TGTGCCAGCAATTCCGCCGGCACTGAAGCTTTCTTT.

This chain uses TRBV5-4 with TRBJ2-3; D uncertain. The CDR3 is 15 residues long. Germline CDR1 SGHNT, CDR2 YYREEE (reference sequence). The V end lost 1 base, the J end lost 3 bases, and 12 bases lay between the germline ends. In nucleotides, the CDR3 is TGTGCCAGCAGCTTGAAATGGGCAGTTACAGATACGCAGTATTTT. Its protein product is CASSLKWAVTDTQYF.

This chain joins TRBV7-9 and TRBJ2-2; D ambiguous. With 6 bases removed from V and 5 bases from J, the gap between germline ends came to 10 bases. CDR1 and CDR2 (germline): SEHNR, FQNEAQ (reference sequence). This CDR3 region has 13 residues. CDR3 residues: CASRLYSTGELFF. In DNA form, the CDR3 reads TGTGCCAGCAGACTTTATTCTACCGGGGAGCTGTTTTTT. The whole variable domain, remainder taken from reference TRBV7-9 and TRBJ2-2, is DTGVSQNPRHKITKRGQNVTFRCDPISEHNRLYWYRQTLGQGPEFLTYFQNEAQLEKSRLLSDRFSAERPKGSFSTLEIQRTEQGDSAMYLCASRLYSTGELFFGEGSRLTVL.

This clone was seen only once. The chain carries TRBV2 and TRBJ2-1; 12 bases agree with TRBD2. This CDR3 spans 15 amino acids. Germline V gene lookup returns CDR1 SNHLY and CDR2 FYNNEI. J gave up 4 bases and V 6 bases, and 4 bases lay outside the gene matches. Written as DNA, the CDR3 is TGTGCCAGCAGGAGGACTAGCGGGGCTTACAATGAGCAGTTCTTC. This gives the protein CASRRTSGAYNEQFF.

The V and J genes are TRBV6-6 and TRBJ1-4, with D unresolved. This CDR3 region has 13 residues. V lost 2 bases and J 7 bases, leaving 8 bases between the germline ends. Germline V CDR1 and CDR2: MNHNY, SVGAGI (reference sequence). CDR3 nucleotides: TGTGCCAGCAGTTACACTGTTGCTGAAAAACTGTTTTTT. Amino acids: CASSYTVAEKLFF.

This clone has a handful of counts. J is TRBJ1-1 and V is TRBV9; D is possibly TRBD1 (5 bases). The germline gives CDR1 SGDLS, CDR2 YYNGEE. Trimming pared 3 bases from V and 0 bases from J, leaving 6 bases between. This CDR3 region has 13 residues. The CDR3: CASSETVNTEAFF. CDR3 coding DNA: TGTGCCAGCAGCGAGACAGTGAACACTGAAGCTTTCTTT. Combining the CDR3 with reference TRBV9 and TRBJ1-1 gives the whole variable domain DSGVTQTPKHLITATGQRVTLRCSPRSGDLSVYWYQQSLDQGLQFLIQYYNGEERAKGNILERFSAQQFPDLHSELNLSSLELGDSALYFCASSETVNTEAFFGQGTRLTVV.

The chain links TRBV19 to TRBJ2-3; 8 bases agree with TRBD1. V trimming: 5 bases; J trimming: 5 bases; junction bases outside the gene matches: 12. CDR1 LNHDA and CDR2 SQIVND come from the germline V gene (reference sequence). The CDR3 covers 16 residues. CDR3 in DNA: TGTGCCAGTAGTTCTCGACAGGGGTATGGGGGAGATACGCAGTATTTT. This codes for CASSSRQGYGGDTQYF.

CDR3: CAWTVGGGGGYTF. The CDR3 coding sequence is TGTGCCTGGACCGTGGGAGGGGGAGGTGGCTACACCTTC. The chain joins TRBV30 to TRBJ1-2; tentative D call: TRBD1 (6 bases). The CDR3 is made up of 13 amino acids. V was shortened by 4 bases and J by 7 bases, with 16 bases between the two germline ends. The germline gives CDR1 GTSNPN, CDR2 SVGIG (reference sequence).

This clone appeared once. The CDR3 sequence: CASSPRTGGDTEAFF. For the CDR3, the DNA is TGTGCCAGCAGTCCGCGGACAGGGGGGGACACTGAAGCTTTCTTT. This chain uses TRBV6-5 with TRBJ1-1; 10 bases fit TRBD1. From germline, CDR1 is MNHEY and CDR2 SVGAGI. The CDR3 sequence is 15 residues long. Trimming cost V 5 bases and J 3 bases; bases outside gene matches: 6.

The chain carries TRBV6-5 and TRBJ2-1; 10 bases agree with TRBD1. Germline values: CDR1 MNHEY, CDR2 SVGAGI. Trimming at V came to 4 bases and at J to 8 bases, leaving 8 bases not matched to a gene. There are 15 residues in the CDR3. CDR3 sequence: CASSSRTGGLDEQFF. The CDR3 DNA reads as TGTGCCAGCAGTTCTCGGACAGGGGGTCTGGATGAGCAGTTCTTC.

The chain has TRBV28 and TRBJ2-2; 8 bases map to TRBD1. Germline V gives CDR1 MDHEN, CDR2 SYDVKM. The CDR3 runs 15 residues. Trimming took 5 bases from V and 7 from J; bases not matched to a gene: 9. The CDR3 is CASSTETGVLGELFF. The CDR3 nucleotides read TGTGCCAGCAGTACGGAGACAGGGGTTCTCGGGGAGCTGTTTTTT.

J is TRBJ2-6 and V is TRBV28; TRBD1 is a possible D gene (6 bases). The germline V gene encodes CDR1 MDHEN and CDR2 SYDVKM. This CDR3 is built from 14 residues. Deletions cut 6 bases from V and 4 bases from J, with 10 bases between. The CDR3 here is CASRTGNGANVLTF. Here the CDR3 DNA reads TGTGCCAGCAGAACAGGGAACGGGGCCAACGTCCTGACTTTC.

The V and J genes are TRBV19 and TRBJ1-5; perhaps TRBD1 as D (5 bases). The CDR3 runs 15 residues. Germline CDR1 and CDR2: LNHDA and SQIVND (reference sequence). V gave up 3 bases and J gave up 4 bases, with 13 bases separating them. The CDR3: CASSMSGGQNQPQHF. The CDR3 DNA sequence: TGTGCCAGTAGTATGTCGGGGGGTCAAAATCAGCCCCAGCATTTT.

The chain joins TRBV5-1 to TRBJ2-2; the match to TRBD1 covers 8 bases. The V and J ends lost 0 bases and 3 bases, in that order; junction bases with no gene match: 1. CDR3 length: 15 amino acids. CDR1 SGHRS and CDR2 YFSETQ come from the germline V gene. The CDR3 loop is CASSLDRGDTGELFF. CDR3 DNA: TGCGCCAGCAGCTTGGACAGGGGGGACACCGGGGAGCTGTTTTTT.

The CDR3 coding sequence is TGTGCCAGCAGTTTAATAGCAGGGCCATATAGCAATCAGCCCCAGCATTTT. This gives the protein CASSLIAGPYSNQPQHF. This sequence joins TRBV27 and TRBJ1-5, with D perhaps TRBD1 (5 bases). Trimming stripped 2 bases from V and 0 bases from J, with 14 bases between. Germline lookup yields CDR1 MNHEY and CDR2 SMNVEV (reference sequence). The CDR3 runs 17 residues.

The chain uses TRBV7-9 and TRBJ2-1; D not resolved. The CDR3 totals 14 residues. V lost 2 bases and J lost 6, with 11 bases in between. Germline V gene data show CDR1 as SEHNR and CDR2 as FQNEAQ (reference sequence). CDR3 DNA: TGTGCCAGCAGCTTAACTTCGGGTGCCAATGAGCAGTTCTTC. Its protein is CASSLTSGANEQFF.

The chain employs TRBV9 and TRBJ2-1, with a tentative D call TRBD1 (6 bases). Trimming pared 0 bases from V and 5 bases from J, leaving 9 bases between. The germline V gene has CDR1 SGDLS and CDR2 YYNGEE. The CDR3 runs to 14 residues. The CDR3 DNA follows: TGTGCCAGCAGCGTAGCACAGGGTAACAATGAGCAGTTCTTC. Amino acids: CASSVAQGNNEQFF. The full variable domain, completed using reference TRBV9 and TRBJ2-1, is DSGVTQTPKHLITATGQRVTLRCSPRSGDLSVYWYQQSLDQGLQFLIQYYNGEERAKGNILERFSAQQFPDLHSELNLSSLELGDSALYFCASSVAQGNNEQFFGPGTRLTVL.

The chain joins TRBV19 to TRBJ1-1; the match to TRBD1 covers 10 bases. Germline assignment: CDR1 LNHDA and CDR2 SQIVND (reference sequence). V trimming: 6 bases; J trimming: 5 bases; junction bases outside the gene matches: 9. This CDR3 is built from 15 residues. CDR3 coding DNA: TGTGCCAGTAGAGTCACCGGGACAGGGGAAACTGAAGCTTTCTTT. Encoded protein: CASRVTGTGETEAFF.

V usage is TRBV7-3 and J usage is TRBJ2-1, with 10 bases aligning to TRBD1. Germline CDR1 and CDR2: SGHTA and FQGTGA. With V trimmed by 4 bases and J by 7 bases, 4 bases remained unmatched. CDR3 length: 14 residues. CDR3 coding DNA: TGTGCCAGCAGCTCTGGGACAGGGGAAAATGAGCAGTTCTTC. Protein sequence: CASSSGTGENEQFF.

The rearrangement uses TRBV6-5 and TRBJ1-1, with 8 bases that match TRBD1. The CDR3 runs to 15 residues. V lost 8 bases and J lost 1; bases outside the gene matches: 9. Per the germline V gene, CDR1 is MNHEY and CDR2 is SVGAGI. The CDR3 region has the DNA TGTGCCAGCCTGACAGGGGCGAACTGGAACACTGAAGCTTTCTTT. Protein product: CASLTGANWNTEAFF.

This chain joins TRBV11-2 and TRBJ1-3; 7 bases map to TRBD1. The CDR3 loop spans 15 amino acids. The ends lost 4 bases at V and 5 bases at J; junction bases unmatched: 8. The V gene's germline CDR1 is SGHAT and CDR2 FQNNGV. CDR3 protein: CASSSGQNMRNTIYF. The CDR3 DNA follows: TGTGCCAGCAGCTCGGGACAGAATATGAGAAACACCATATATTTT.

J is TRBJ1-3 and V is TRBV5-1; a possible D gene is TRBD1 (6 bases). The ends were cut back, 5 bases at V and 1 base at J, with 10 bases in the middle. The germline V gene encodes CDR1 SGHRS and CDR2 YFSETQ. The CDR3 is 14 residues long. The DNA for the CDR3 is TGCGCCAGCAGTGGGGACACATCTGGAAACACCATATATTTT. Amino acids: CASSGDTSGNTIYF. The full variable domain, with the rest looked up from reference TRBV5-1 and TRBJ1-3, is KAGVTQTPRYLIKTRGQQVTLSCSPISGHRSVSWYQQTPGQGLQFLFEYFSETQRNKGNFPGRFSGRQFSNSRSEMNVSTLELGDSALYLCASSGDTSGNTIYFGEGSWLTVV.

The chain recombines TRBV15 with TRBJ2-2, with 7 bases matching TRBD2. From germline, CDR1 is LNHNV and CDR2 YYDKDF (reference sequence). CDR3 length: 16 residues. Trimming at V came to 5 bases and at J to 0 bases, leaving 6 bases not matched to a gene. The CDR3 region has the DNA TGTGCCACCAGCGCCGGGGGGAGATCGAACACCGGGGAGCTGTTTTTT. Protein product: CATSAGGRSNTGELFF.

The genes are TRBV5-1 and TRBJ2-7, with a tentative D call TRBD1 (6 bases). Trimming stripped 5 bases from V and 0 bases from J, with 21 bases between. The CDR3 runs to 17 residues. Germline CDR1 is SGHRS and CDR2 is YFSETQ. The CDR3 spells CASRRTSKTGFSYEQYF. CDR3 DNA sequence: TGCGCCAGCAGACGGACTTCAAAGACAGGTTTCTCCTACGAGCAGTACTTC.

The rearrangement links TRBV5-6 to TRBJ2-7, with D maybe TRBD2 (5 bases). Germline V gene sequence: CDR1 SGHDT, CDR2 YYEEEE. The V end lost 2 bases, the J end lost 4 bases, and 10 bases lay between the germline ends. The CDR3 is 13 amino acids. CDR3 residues: CASSLREGYEQYF. In DNA form, the CDR3 reads TGTGCCAGCAGCTTAAGAGAGGGATACGAGCAGTACTTC.

In nucleotides, the CDR3 is TGTGCCAGTAGTATTCGGGATAATTTCTTTAATTCACCCCTCCACTTT. Protein: CASSIRDNFFNSPLHF. V usage is TRBV19 and J usage is TRBJ1-6; D is unclear. Trimming took 3 bases from V and 6 from J, leaving 15 bases between them. CDR1 is LNHDA, CDR2 SQIVND, per germline (reference sequence). This CDR3 spans 16 amino acids. Based on the CDR3 plus reference TRBV19 and TRBJ1-6, the full variable domain is DGGITQSPKYLFRKEGQNVTLSCEQNLNHDAMYWYRQDPGQGLRLIYYSQIVNDFQKGDIAEGYSVSREKKESFPLTVTSAQKNPTAFYLCASSIRDNFFNSPLHFGNGTRLTVT.

This clone was found once. The genes are TRBV28 and TRBJ1-2, with TRBD1 matching 7 bases. The V gene end was trimmed by 5 bases and the J gene end by 4 bases; junction bases not matched to a gene: 7. Per the germline V gene, CDR1 is MDHEN and CDR2 is SYDVKM. This CDR3 spans 14 amino acids. The CDR3 loop reads CASSPGQTIYGYTF. The CDR3, as DNA: TGTGCCAGCAGTCCGGGACAGACTATCTATGGCTACACCTTC.

This chain joins TRBV21-1 and TRBJ1-6; the table's D call TRBD1 went unverified against the DNA. TRBV21-1 is an annotated pseudogene. The CDR3 contains 18 residues. CDR3 coding DNA: TGTGCCAGCAGCCGGGACAGGGAGGGGGATCCGCGATCGTCACCCCTCCACTTT. Translation gives CASSRDREGDPRSSPLHF.